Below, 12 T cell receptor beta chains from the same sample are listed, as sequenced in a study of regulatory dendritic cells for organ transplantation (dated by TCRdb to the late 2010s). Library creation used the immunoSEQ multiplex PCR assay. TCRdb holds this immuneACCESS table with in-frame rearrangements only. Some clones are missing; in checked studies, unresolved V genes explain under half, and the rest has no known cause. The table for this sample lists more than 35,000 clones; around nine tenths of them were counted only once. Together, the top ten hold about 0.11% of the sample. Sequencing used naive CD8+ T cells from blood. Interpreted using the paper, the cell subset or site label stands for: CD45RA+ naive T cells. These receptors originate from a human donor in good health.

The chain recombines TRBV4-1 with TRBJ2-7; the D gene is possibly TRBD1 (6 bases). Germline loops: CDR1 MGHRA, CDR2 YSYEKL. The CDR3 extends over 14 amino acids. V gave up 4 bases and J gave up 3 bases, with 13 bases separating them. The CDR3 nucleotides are TGCGCCAGCAGCCCGGTCTTAGGGGGCTACGAGCAGTACTTC. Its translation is CASSPVLGGYEQYF.

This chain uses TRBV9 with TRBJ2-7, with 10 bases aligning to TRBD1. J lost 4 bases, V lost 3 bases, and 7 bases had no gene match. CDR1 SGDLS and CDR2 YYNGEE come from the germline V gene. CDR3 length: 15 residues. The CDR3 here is CASSAWTGGNYEQYF. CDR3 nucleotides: TGTGCCAGCAGCGCTTGGACAGGGGGGAATTACGAGCAGTACTTC. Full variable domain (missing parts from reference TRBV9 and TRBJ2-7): DSGVTQTPKHLITATGQRVTLRCSPRSGDLSVYWYQQSLDQGLQFLIQYYNGEERAKGNILERFSAQQFPDLHSELNLSSLELGDSALYFCASSAWTGGNYEQYFGPGTRLTVT.

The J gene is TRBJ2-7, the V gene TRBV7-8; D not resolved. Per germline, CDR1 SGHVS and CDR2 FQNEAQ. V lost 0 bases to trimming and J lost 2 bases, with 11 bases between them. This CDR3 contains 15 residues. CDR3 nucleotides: TGTGCCAGCAGCTTAGCAGGGTTGAATACCTACGAGCAGTACTTC. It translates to CASSLAGLNTYEQYF. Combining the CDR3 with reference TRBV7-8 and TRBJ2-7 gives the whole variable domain GAGVSQSPRYKVAKRGQDVALRCDPISGHVSLFWYQQALGQGPEFLTYFQNEAQLDKSGLPSDRFFAERPEGSVSTLKIQRTQQEDSAVYLCASSLAGLNTYEQYFGPGTRLTVT.

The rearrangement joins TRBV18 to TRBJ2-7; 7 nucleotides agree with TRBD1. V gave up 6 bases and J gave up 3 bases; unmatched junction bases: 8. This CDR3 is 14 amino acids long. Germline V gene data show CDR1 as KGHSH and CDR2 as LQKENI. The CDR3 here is CASSPPTGIYEQYF. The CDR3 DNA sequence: TGTGCCAGCTCCCCCCCGACAGGGATCTACGAGCAGTACTTC.

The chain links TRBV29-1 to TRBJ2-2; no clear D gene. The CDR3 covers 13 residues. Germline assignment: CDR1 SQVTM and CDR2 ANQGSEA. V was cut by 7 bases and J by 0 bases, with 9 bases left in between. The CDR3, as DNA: TGCAGCGGAGAGACCTCGAACACCGGGGAGCTGTTTTTT. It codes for CSGETSNTGELFF.

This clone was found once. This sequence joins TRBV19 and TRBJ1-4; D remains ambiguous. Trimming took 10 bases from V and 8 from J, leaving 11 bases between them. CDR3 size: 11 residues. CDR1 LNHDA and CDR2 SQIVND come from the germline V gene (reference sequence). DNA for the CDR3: TGTGCCACCCGGGCTCCAGAAAAACTGTTTTTT. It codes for CATRAPEKLFF.

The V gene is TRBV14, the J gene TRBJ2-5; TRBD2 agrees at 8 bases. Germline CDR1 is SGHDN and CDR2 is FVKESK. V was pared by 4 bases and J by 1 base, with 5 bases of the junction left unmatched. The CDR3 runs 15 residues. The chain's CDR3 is CASSRGRGAQETQYF. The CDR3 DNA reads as TGTGCCAGCAGCCGGGGGCGGGGGGCCCAAGAGACCCAGTACTTC.

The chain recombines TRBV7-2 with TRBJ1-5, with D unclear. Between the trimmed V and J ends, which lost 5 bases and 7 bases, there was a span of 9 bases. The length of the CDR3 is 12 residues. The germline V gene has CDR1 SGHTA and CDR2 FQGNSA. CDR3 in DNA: TGTGCCAGCAGCCAAACGGGGCAGCCCCAGCATTTT. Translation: CASSQTGQPQHF.

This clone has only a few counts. This CDR3 reads CASSRGTANIQYF. The CDR3 DNA is TGTGCCAGCAGTCGAGGGACAGCAAACATTCAGTACTTC. The rearrangement joins TRBV11-3 to TRBJ2-4; TRBD1 matches 7 bases. This CDR3 contains 13 residues. Trimming removed 6 bases from V and 6 bases from J; junction bases left unmatched: 5. The germline gives CDR1 SGHNT, CDR2 YENEEA.

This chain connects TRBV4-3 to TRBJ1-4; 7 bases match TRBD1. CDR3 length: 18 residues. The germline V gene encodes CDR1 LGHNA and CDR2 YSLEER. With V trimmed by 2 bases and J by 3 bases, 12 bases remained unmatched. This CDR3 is CASSQNPEGTEANEKLFF. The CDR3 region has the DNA TGCGCCAGCAGCCAAAACCCGGAAGGGACAGAGGCTAATGAAAAACTGTTTTTT.

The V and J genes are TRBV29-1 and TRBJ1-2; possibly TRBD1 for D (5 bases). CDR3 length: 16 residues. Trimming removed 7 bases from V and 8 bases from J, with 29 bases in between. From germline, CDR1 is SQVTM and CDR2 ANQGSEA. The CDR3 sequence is CSATGTPDPPYGGYTF. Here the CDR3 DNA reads TGCAGCGCAACTGGGACCCCTGACCCCCCGTATGGGGGCTACACCTTC.

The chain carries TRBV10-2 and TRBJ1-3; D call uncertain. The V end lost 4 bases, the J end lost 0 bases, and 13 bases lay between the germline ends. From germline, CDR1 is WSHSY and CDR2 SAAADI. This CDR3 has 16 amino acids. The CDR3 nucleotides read TGCGCCAGCAGTGCAGGCCGACGGCTCTCTGGAAACACCATATATTTT. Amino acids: CASSAGRRLSGNTIYF.